These 6 T cell receptor beta chains were all obtained from the same sample, sequenced in a study of blood T cell repertoires in COVID-19. Generated by immunoSEQ multiplex PCR, the TCRdb table keeps only in-frame clones and is missing some. The top ten hold around 3.9% of the sample, which has approximately 300,000 clones, 90% to 95% seen once. Material: PBMCs or T cells enriched from blood (not recorded which). The receptors were sampled from a woman in her 30s who had been exposed to COVID-19.

As concerns this clone: The conserved phenylalanine or tryptophan normally closing the CDR3 is absent here, so this likely arose from a read error. The DNA is omitted, as the CDR3 cannot be located on it reliably, and the CDR3 follows TCRdb's listing. CDR3 sequence: CASSIISAGLIVI. V is TRBV19 and J is TRBJ1-2. Germline V gene sequence: CDR1 LNHDA, CDR2 SQIVND (reference sequence). The CDR3 length is 13 residues, termini included.

This clone was picked up one time. V is TRBV4-2 and J is TRBJ1-5; D may be TRBD1 (6 bases). V was pared by 5 bases and J by 4 bases, with 27 bases between. CDR3 length equals 19 residues. Germline V gene data show CDR1 as LGHNA and CDR2 as YNFKEQ. The CDR3, as DNA: TGTGCCAGCAGCTCGGGGTGGGACAAGGTGGGTTCGGGAAATCAGCCCCAGCATTTT. As protein: CASSSGWDKVGSGNQPQHF.

This chain links TRBV19 with TRBJ2-7; 9 nucleotides align to TRBD1. With V trimmed by 5 bases and J by 3 bases, 5 bases remained unmatched. CDR1 and CDR2 (germline): LNHDA, SQIVND (reference sequence). The CDR3 contains 14 residues. As DNA, the CDR3 is TGTGCCAGTAGTCAGACAGGGGGTTTCTACGAGCAGTACTTC. This translates into CASSQTGGFYEQYF.

The chain links TRBV10-1 to TRBJ1-1, with 7 bases lining up with TRBD1. Trimming cost V 6 bases and J 3 bases; bases outside gene matches: 7. This CDR3 comprises 14 residues. Germline-derived CDR1 and CDR2 are WNHNN and SYGVQD (reference sequence). The DNA of the CDR3 is TGCGCCAGCAGCCTTGACAGGGCAGACACTGAAGCTTTCTTT. Translating it yields CASSLDRADTEAFF.

The chain combines TRBV29-1 with TRBJ1-2; 9 nucleotides match TRBD1. Losses at the gene ends were 4 bases for V and 4 bases for J; bases not matched to a gene: 4. The CDR3 loop spans 13 amino acids. In germline, CDR1 is SQVTM, CDR2 ANQGSEA. CDR3 sequence reads: CSVAGTGIYGYTF. The CDR3 DNA sequence: TGCAGCGTTGCAGGGACAGGGATCTATGGCTACACCTTC.

The genes are TRBV2 and TRBJ2-2; D is possibly TRBD2 (6 bases). CDR3 length equals 15 residues. V lost 6 bases to trimming and J lost 5 bases, with 16 bases between them. Germline V lookup: CDR1 SNHLY, CDR2 FYNNEI. CDR3 DNA sequence: TGTGCCAGCAGCGAGGGCGGGGTAGGGACCGGGGAGCTGTTTTTT. Translated: CASSEGGVGTGELFF.